The subject of this entry is one T cell receptor beta chain. Its antigen is currently not known. Per-base qualities were not stored, and no clone one base away is much larger. Ends trimmed: V by 0 bases, J by 4 bases; bases unmatched to a gene: 8. Including cysteine and phenylalanine, the CDR3 has 17 amino acids. Only the CDR3 part of the read is kept: 51 bases, read in frame from the first base. The germline V gene (reference sequence) specifies LNHDA as CDR1 and SQIVND as CDR2. This sample was taken from a study of blood T cell repertoires in COVID-19 (dated by TCRdb to about 2020). In terms of the full investigation: Collaborator samples came from the United States, Italy and Spain and covered acute and convalescent phases of COVID-19. Where HLA class I and class II types were available, the types were taken from metadata supplied by the sample provider, not from assay-based typing. The material from the prospective study consisted of cDNA or gDNA derived from T cells, B-cell-depleted T cells, or PBMCs. A de-identified subject ID, COVID-19 status, age in years and sex were almost always included in the sample metadata. Subjects who had been exposed to COVID-19, were actively infected with it, or had recovered from it provided the deeply sampled blood TCRbeta repertoires that made up the dataset. The repertoires were made available in a free public database intended to serve as a resource for research on the immune response to SARS-CoV-2. The samples were drawn from two sources: the first 160 participants of the ongoing ImmuneRACE study, and about 1,300 subjects contributed by 6 global collaborators. What the authors observed across the whole study: Clinical and demographic metadata were provided uncurated, with the amount varying by source and participant.

Whole blood was collected in K2EDTA tubes by collaborating institutions according to the institutions' own protocols. For TCRbeta analysis, collaborators shipped samples as frozen whole blood, isolated PBMCs, or DNA extracted from either of those sample types. TCRbeta CDR3 regions were amplified from genomic DNA using the immunoSEQ Assay, a bias-controlled multiplex PCR. In the authors' own workflow: Nucleated cell counts per sample were estimated from amplification of reference gene primers within the assay. To quantify the absolute abundance of each unique TCRbeta CDR3 rearrangement, sequence reads were collapsed and filtered. Productive Simpson clonality was computed per sample as the square root of Simpson's diversity index over productive rearrangements. TCRdb holds this immuneACCESS table with in-frame rearrangements only. Some clones are missing; in checked studies, unresolved V genes explain under half, and the rest has no known cause. V, J and clone size are taken as reported in that table, and D and trimming were inferred from the DNA itself. This sample has 65,000 to 70,000 clones in its table, and more than 70% of those were observed once. The leading ten clones occupy about 4% of the sample.

The sequence joins TRBV19 to TRBJ2-2; 7 middle bases align to TRBD1. The sequence derives from a man aged 50 or older with acute or convalescent COVID-19. Sequenced material: peripheral blood. The nucleotide sequence is TGTGCCAGTAGTATAGATCTTAGGGGGCCGAGCACCGGGGAGCTGTTTTTT. It codes for CASSIDLRGPSTGELFF. The entire variable domain, with the stretches around the CDR3 drawn from the reference TRBV19 and TRBJ2-2 proteins, is DGGITQSPKYLFRKEGQNVTLSCEQNLNHDAMYWYRQDPGQGLRLIYYSQIVNDFQKGDIAEGYSVSREKKESFPLTVTSAQKNPTAFYLCASSIDLRGPSTGELFFGEGSRLTVL.